This is a list of T cell receptor beta chains from one sample in a study of blood T cell repertoires in COVID-19. Clones were sequenced by immunoSEQ multiplex PCR, and TCRdb holds only the in-frame ones, with some missing. The sample contains about 59,000 clones, less than 85% of which appear only once. The sequencing input was peripheral blood. These TCRs come from a woman between 65 and 79 years old with acute or convalescent COVID-19. Both conserved end residues are part of each CDR3. D genes are given only for firm matches. Expanded clones get a size class; other rows say once, few or many, or leave the size out.

>TRBV5-1|TRBJ1-5|.|.
TGCGCCAGCAGCTTGGGACAAGGTCAGCCCCAGCATTTT
CASSLGQGQPQHF
>TRBV7-3|TRBJ1-1|few|.
TGTGCCAGCAGCTTAGGCGGGGTCACTGAAGCTTTCTTT
CASSLGGVTEAFF
>TRBV30|TRBJ1-4|once|.
TGTGCCTGGAGCGGCAGGGATGAAAAACTGTTTTTT
CAWSGRDEKLFF
>TRBV19|TRBJ1-5|once|TRBD1
TGTGCCAGTAGGTACCGGGACAGGGATTTGTATCAGCCCCAGCATTTT
CASRYRDRDLYQPQHF
>TRBV6-4|TRBJ2-6|few|.
TGTGCCAGCAGCCCCGGGACTCCGGTTTCGTTAGTCTCTGGGGCCAACGTCCTGACTTTC
CASSPGTPVSLVSGANVLTF
>TRBV30|TRBJ2-2|.|TRBD1
TGTGCCTGGAGTCGGGACAGGACCGGGGAGCTGTTTTTT
CAWSRDRTGELFF
>TRBV29-1|TRBJ1-1|.|.
TGCAGCGTATATTGGGCTTTTAAGGTTAACACTGAAGCTTTCTTT
CSVYWAFKVNTEAFF
>TRBV5-8|TRBJ2-7|.|.
TGTGCCAGCAGCTTGCGGGAGCCCCACGAGCAGTACTTC
CASSLREPHEQYF
>TRBV18|TRBJ2-3|.|.
TGTGCCAGCTCACCACCGACAGGCCGCACAGATACGCAGTATTTT
CASSPPTGRTDTQYF
>TRBV5-1|TRBJ2-5|.|TRBD1
TGCGCCAGCATCCCGGGACAGGGGAGGCAAGAGACCCAGTACTTC
CASIPGQGRQETQYF
>TRBV9|TRBJ1-2|.|.
TGTGCCAGCAGAGGGACGCGGCGACAGGTATATGGCTACACCTTC
CASRGTRRQVYGYTF
>TRBV4-1|TRBJ1-6|.|.
TGCGCCAGCAGCCAAGCGTACATCAGGGTGTCCTATAATTCACCCCTCCACTTT
CASSQAYIRVSYNSPLHF
>TRBV11-2|TRBJ1-2|.|.
TGTGCCAGCAGAGATCAGGCTTCTAACTATGGCTACACCTTC
CASRDQASNYGYTF
>TRBV28|TRBJ1-1|few|.
TGTGCCAGCAGTTTATGGGTATGGGCCAGGACAACGAACACTGAAGCTTTCTTT
CASSLWVWARTTNTEAFF
>TRBV14|TRBJ1-1|.|TRBD1
TGTGCCAGCAGCCCAGGGACAGGGGACACTGAAGCTTTCTTT
CASSPGTGDTEAFF
>TRBV5-1|TRBJ2-5|.|TRBD2
TGCGCCAGCAGCCCAGGGACTAGCGGGGTACAAGAGACCCAGTACTTC
CASSPGTSGVQETQYF
>TRBV27|TRBJ2-1|.|TRBD1
TGTGCCAGCAGCCGCCGGGACAGGCTGATCTTC
CASSRRDRLIF
>TRBV9|TRBJ1-1|.|.
TGTGCCAGCACCTTTCTGACACTCATGAACACTGAAGCTTTCTTT
CASTFLTLMNTEAFF
>TRBV9|TRBJ1-1|.|TRBD1
TGTGCCAGCAGCGTAGACTCAGGGGGCACTGAAGCTTTCTTT
CASSVDSGGTEAFF
>TRBV30|TRBJ1-1|.|.
TGTGCCTGGAGTGGACAGTTTAAAGCTCAGACATTT
CAWSGQFKAQTF
>TRBV7-7|TRBJ2-1|.|.
TGTGCTAGCAGCTTAGCGCGAGAGGGTGGGTACAATGAGCAGTTCTTC
CASSLAREGGYNEQFF
>TRBV30|TRBJ2-2|.|TRBD1
TGTGCCTGGACCAAGACAGGGTCCCCCGGGGAGCTGTTTTTT
CAWTKTGSPGELFF
>TRBV30|TRBJ2-1|.|TRBD1
TGTGCCTGGAGTCCTCGCCTAAGGACAGGAAGAAATGAGCAGTTCTTC
CAWSPRLRTGRNEQFF
>TRBV7-2|TRBJ2-5|.|.
TGTGCCAGCAGCGCAGGGGACACCTGGGGGACCCAGTACTTC
CASSAGDTWGTQYF
>TRBV12-5|TRBJ1-2|few|TRBD1
TGTGCTAGTGGTTGGACAGGGGTCTATGGCTACACCTTC
CASGWTGVYGYTF
>TRBV6-5|TRBJ2-2|.|.
TGTGCCAGCCGGGTAGCGTGGGACACCGGGGAGCTGTTTTTT
CASRVAWDTGELFF
>TRBV5-1|TRBJ2-1|.|.
TGCGCCAGCAGCCCAGGCGTCTCTGCTGATTACAATGAGCAGTTCTTC
CASSPGVSADYNEQFF
>TRBV25-1|TRBJ2-5|.|.
TGTGCCAGCAGTGAATTGAGCACACAGGGCCGGGAGACCCAGTACTTC
CASSELSTQGRETQYF
>TRBV6-5|TRBJ2-5|.|TRBD1
TGTGCCAGCAGTATGGGACAGGGGGTGGGGACCCAGTACTTC
CASSMGQGVGTQYF
>TRBV7-5|TRBJ1-2|.|.
TGTGTCAGAAGCTTAGTTGGGTTTTGCCAGGTCAGAGCTAACTATGGCTACACCTTC
CVRSLVGFCQVRANYGYTF
>TRBV7-3|TRBJ2-3|.|TRBD2
TGTGCCAGCAGCCCCCGGACTAGCGGGGTCGCAGATACGCAGTATTTT
CASSPRTSGVADTQYF
>TRBV5-1|TRBJ2-5|.|TRBD1
TGCGCCAGCAGCTTTGTGGGGCAGGGGGCGAGGGAGACCCAGTACTTC
CASSFVGQGARETQYF
>TRBV27|TRBJ2-1|.|TRBD1
TGTGCCAGCAGACCCCAGACAGGGTACTCTTACAATGAGCAGTTCTTC
CASRPQTGYSYNEQFF
>TRBV27|TRBJ1-2|.|.
TGTGCCAGCAGTCCAAAATTTTCCCCCGGGCTCTCGGGGAACTATGGCTACACCTTC
CASSPKFSPGLSGNYGYTF
>TRBV10-3|TRBJ2-5|.|TRBD1
TGTGCCATCAGCCGGGACAGGGGGGAGACCCAGTACTTC
CAISRDRGETQYF
>TRBV18|TRBJ1-2|.|.
TGTGCCAGCTCACCAGGAGGGCTCAACTATGGCTACACCTTC
CASSPGGLNYGYTF
>TRBV13|TRBJ1-3|.|.
TGTGCCAGCAGGGGGTCGGGACTCGGAGGAAACACCATATATTTT
CASRGSGLGGNTIYF
>TRBV7-8|TRBJ1-2|.|.
TGTGCCAGCAGCTTAGGGGGGGACTATGGCTACACCTTC
CASSLGGDYGYTF
>TRBV9|TRBJ1-6|once|.
TGTGCCAGCAGCGCAGCGTTATGGGATTCACCCCTCCACTTT
CASSAALWDSPLHF
>TRBV9|TRBJ2-1|.|TRBD1
TGTGCCAGCAGCGCCTTGGCCGGGACAGGGGGCGGTATCGGTGAGCAGTTCTTC
CASSALAGTGGGIGEQFF
>TRBV19|TRBJ2-5|.|TRBD2
TGTGCCAGTAGACCGGGACTAGCGAACCCGGAGACCCAGTACTTC
CASRPGLANPETQYF
>TRBV4-1|TRBJ1-5|.|.
TGCGCCAGCAGCCAAGCTAGTGGTTCTTGGGATCAGCCCCAGCATTTT
CASSQASGSWDQPQHF
>TRBV5-5|TRBJ1-5|.|TRBD1
TGTGCCAGCAGCTTGGATGGGGGGGGACAGGGACTGCCCCAGCATTTT
CASSLDGGGQGLPQHF
>TRBV2|TRBJ1-2|few|.
TGTGCCAGCATCTGGGGTGGAGGTAACTATGGCTACACCTTC
CASIWGGGNYGYTF
>TRBV4-1|TRBJ1-1|few|TRBD1
TGCGCCAGCAGCCAAGAGGGGGTACAGACAGGGCCGGCCACTGAAGCTTTCTTT
CASSQEGVQTGPATEAFF
>TRBV7-2|TRBJ2-3|.|TRBD2
TGTGCCAGCAGCAGCGGACGCGGGGGGTCTACAGATACGCAGTATTTT
CASSSGRGGSTDTQYF
>TRBV5-1|TRBJ2-4|.|TRBD1
TGCGCCAGCAGCTCCGAACAGGGGGCCAAAAACATTCAGTACTTC
CASSSEQGAKNIQYF
>TRBV4-1|TRBJ1-1|.|.
TGCGCCAGCAGCCCGACATTTCGGAACACTGAAGCTTTCTTT
CASSPTFRNTEAFF
>TRBV19|TRBJ1-1|.|TRBD1
TGTGCCAGTATTCCACCCCGGGACAGGAGCCCTGAAGCTTTCTTT
CASIPPRDRSPEAFF
>TRBV7-2|TRBJ1-2|.|.
TGTGCCAGCAGCCCGACTCGGGCCCCGCTATGGAGGACCTTC
CASSPTRAPLWRTF